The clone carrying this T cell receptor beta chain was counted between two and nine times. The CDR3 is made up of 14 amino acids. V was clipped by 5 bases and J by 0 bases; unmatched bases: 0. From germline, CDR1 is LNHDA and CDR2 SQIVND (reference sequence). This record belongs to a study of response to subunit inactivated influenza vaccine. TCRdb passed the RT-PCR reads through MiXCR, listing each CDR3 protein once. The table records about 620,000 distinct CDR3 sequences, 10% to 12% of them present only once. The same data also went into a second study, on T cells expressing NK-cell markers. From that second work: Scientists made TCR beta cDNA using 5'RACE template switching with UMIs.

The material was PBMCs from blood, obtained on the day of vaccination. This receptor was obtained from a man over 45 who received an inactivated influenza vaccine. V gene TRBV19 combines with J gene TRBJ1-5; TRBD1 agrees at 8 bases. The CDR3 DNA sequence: TGTGCCAGTAGTGGGACAGGTAGCAATCAGCCCCAGCATTTT. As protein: CASSGTGSNQPQHF.